Listed below are T cell receptor beta chains from one sample, sequenced in a study of shared clonotypes between healthy human individuals. Clones were read by immunoSEQ multiplex PCR, and TCRdb kept only the in-frame ones, dropping some. The sample includes some 1.5 million clones, about 96% seen only once; the top ten take about 1.2%. The sequenced material came from naive CD4+ T cells sorted from blood. All receptors derive from a man aged 30 to 45 in good health. CDR3s include the opening cysteine and the closing phenylalanine or tryptophan. D genes are given only for firm matches. Part of the rows lack a size; the others show once, few, many or a class for expanded clones.

>TRBV10-2|NA|NA|TRBJ2-7
CASSVGPFIRTYEQYF
TGCGCCAGCAGTGTGGGGCCCTTTATTAGAACCTACGAGCAGTACTTC
>TRBV19|NA|NA|TRBJ2-7
CASRASATYEQYF
TGTGCCAGTAGGGCATCCGCTACCTACGAGCAGTACTTC
>TRBV7-8|NA|TRBD2|TRBJ2-1
CASSPQGAGGPGEQFF
TGTGCCAGCAGCCCCCAAGGAGCGGGAGGGCCAGGTGAGCAGTTCTTC
>TRBV2|NA|TRBD2|TRBJ2-1
CASRLAGATNNEQFF
TGTGCCAGCAGGTTAGCGGGAGCAACCAACAATGAGCAGTTCTTC
>TRBV7-3|NA|TRBD2|TRBJ2-5
CASSLPGTSGRGSGTQYF
TGTGCCAGCAGCTTACCCGGGACTAGCGGGAGGGGGTCGGGGACCCAGTACTTC
>TRBV18|NA|NA|TRBJ2-3
CASSPRQETSTDTQYF
TGTGCCAGCTCACCACGCCAAGAGACTAGCACAGATACGCAGTATTTT
>TRBV6-1|NA|TRBD1|TRBJ2-7
CASRNRGPYEQYF
TGTGCCAGCAGGAACAGGGGACCTTACGAGCAGTACTTC
>TRBV5-1|NA|NA|TRBJ2-5
CASSLRLQETQYF
TGCGCCAGCAGCCTGAGACTACAAGAGACCCAGTACTTC
>TRBV1|once|NA|TRBJ1-1
CTSSQTRQGADTEAFF
TGCACCAGCAGCCAAACACGACAGGGAGCGGACACTGAAGCTTTCTTT
>TRBV28|NA|TRBD1|TRBJ2-6
CASSFRGMGSGANVLTF
TGTGCCAGCAGTTTCAGGGGGATGGGCTCTGGGGCCAACGTCCTGACTTTC
>TRBV14|NA|TRBD2|TRBJ2-5
CASSQVPSGTQYF
TGTGCCAGCAGCCAAGTTCCTAGCGGGACCCAGTACTTC
>TRBV7-2|NA|NA|TRBJ1-5
CASSFFGGHSNQPQHF
TGTGCCAGCAGCTTCTTTGGCGGACATAGCAATCAGCCCCAGCATTTT
>TRBV28|NA|NA|TRBJ2-5
CASSAAGSILQETQYF
TGTGCCAGCAGTGCAGCCGGGAGTATACTTCAAGAGACCCAGTACTTC
>TRBV7-3|NA|NA|TRBJ2-2
CASSLEGRGWNTGELFF
TGTGCCAGCAGCTTAGAGGGCAGGGGTTGGAACACCGGGGAGCTGTTTTTT
>TRBV4-3|once|NA|TRBJ2-3
CASSQDLRVYTDTQYF
TGCGCCAGCAGCCAAGATCTCAGGGTTTACACAGATACGCAGTATTTT
>TRBV9|NA|NA|TRBJ2-5
CASSVGSGIETQYF
TGTGCCAGCAGCGTAGGATCGGGGATAGAGACCCAGTACTTC
>TRBV28|NA|TRBD1|TRBJ2-7
CATAPTGASYEQYF
TGTGCCACCGCTCCCACAGGGGCCTCGTACGAGCAGTACTTC